Each of the 8 T cell receptor beta chains below was sequenced from the same sample in a study of early T cells in non-severe SARS-CoV-2 infection. MiXCR, applied by TCRdb to the 5' RACE reads, yields one record per CDR3 protein. Among about 68,000 distinct CDR3 sequences, roughly 11% were seen once, and the ten largest hold around 5.8%. The sequencing input was whole blood. These receptors originate from an adult who was a healthcare worker with PCR-confirmed SARS-CoV-2 infection or an uninfected control (not recorded which).

This clonotype was found a few times. This sequence joins TRBV5-4 and TRBJ2-1, with a possible D match to TRBD1 (5 bases). The CDR3 sequence is 14 residues long. Trimming cost V 5 bases and J 2 bases, with 11 bases left between them. Germline V gives CDR1 SGHNT, CDR2 YYREEE (reference sequence). The DNA of the CDR3 is TGTGCCAGCAGTCCTCCCAGGGCCTACAATGAGCAGTTCTTC. It is translated as CASSPPRAYNEQFF.

The chain has TRBV3-1 and TRBJ2-4; 12 positions agree with TRBD2. The V gene end was trimmed by 3 bases and the J gene end by 7 bases; junction bases not matched to a gene: 1. Germline CDR1 LGHDT, CDR2 YNNKEL (reference sequence). The CDR3 sequence is 14 residues long. CDR3 bases: TGTGCCAGCAGCCATACTAGCGGGAGGAACATTCAGTACTTC. Translated, it gives CASSHTSGRNIQYF.

This chain links TRBV27 with TRBJ1-5, with D possibly TRBD1 on 5 matching bases. V was clipped by 6 bases and J by 5 bases, with 20 bases between them. The CDR3 consists of 16 residues. Looked up from germline, CDR1 is MNHEY and CDR2 is SMNVEV (reference sequence). The CDR3 protein is CASRTFMRGRDQPQHF. In DNA form, the CDR3 reads TGTGCCAGCAGGACCTTTATGCGGGGCCGCGATCAGCCCCAGCATTTT.

This clonotype was observed at least ten times. V and J are TRBV30 and TRBJ1-1; no clear D. V was trimmed by 2 bases and J by 11 bases, leaving 15 bases between them. Germline CDR1 and CDR2: GTSNPN and SVGIG (reference sequence). The CDR3 is made up of 12 amino acids. This CDR3 reads CAWSLESSNAFF. CDR3 DNA sequence: TGTGCCTGGAGTTTGGAATCTAGTAACGCTTTCTTT. Using reference TRBV30 and TRBJ1-1 for the parts outside the CDR3, the full variable domain is SQTIHQWPATLVQPVGSPLSLECTVEGTSNPNLYWYRQAAGRGLQLLFYSVGIGQISSEVPQNLSASRPQDRQFILSSKKLLLSDSGFYLCAWSLESSNAFFGQGTRLTVV.

J is TRBJ2-7 and V is TRBV10-3; no firm D call. Germline CDR1 is ENHRY and CDR2 is SYGVKD. V dropped 2 bases and J dropped 5 bases, with 10 bases sitting between them. This CDR3 region has 13 residues. The CDR3 nucleotides read TGTGCCATCAGTGAGGGGGTAGTAGACGAGCAGTACTTC. The encoded protein is CAISEGVVDEQYF.

This clonotype was detected many times. This sequence joins TRBV20-1 and TRBJ2-5, with D maybe TRBD1 (7 bases). CDR1 is DFQATT and CDR2 is SNEGSKA in the germline V gene (reference sequence). The germline V and J ends were trimmed by 1 base and 3 bases, with 12 bases remaining between them. The CDR3 contains 14 residues. The CDR3 nucleotides are TGCAGTGCTAGAGGTACCAGGGGGGAAGAGACCCAGTACTTC. It translates to CSARGTRGEETQYF.

This clonotype was seen only a few times. This chain joins TRBV4-1 and TRBJ2-4; D may be TRBD1 or TRBD2 (5 bases each). This CDR3 region has 15 residues. The germline V and J ends were trimmed by 7 bases and 2 bases, with 15 bases remaining between them. Germline V CDR1 and CDR2: MGHRA, YSYEKL. As DNA, the CDR3 is TGCGCCAGCAAGTTCGGGCAGGGACCCAAAAACATTCAGTACTTC. Translation: CASKFGQGPKNIQYF.

The chain joins TRBV12-3 or TRBV12-4 to TRBJ1-6, with no clear D. V lost 3 bases, J lost 9 bases, and 9 bases lay in between. The CDR3 is 13 amino acids. The CDR3 spells CASSLNFISPLHF. DNA of the CDR3: TGTGCCAGCAGTTTGAACTTTATTTCACCCCTCCACTTT.